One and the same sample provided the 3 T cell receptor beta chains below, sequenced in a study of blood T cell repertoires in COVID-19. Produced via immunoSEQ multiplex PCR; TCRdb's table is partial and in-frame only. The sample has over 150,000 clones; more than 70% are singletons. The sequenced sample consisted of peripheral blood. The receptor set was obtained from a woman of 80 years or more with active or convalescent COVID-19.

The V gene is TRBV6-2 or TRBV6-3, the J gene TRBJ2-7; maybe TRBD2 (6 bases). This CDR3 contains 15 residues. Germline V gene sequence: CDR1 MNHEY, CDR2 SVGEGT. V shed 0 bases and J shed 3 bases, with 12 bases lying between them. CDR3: CASSYSRAGGYEQYF. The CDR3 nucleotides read TGTGCCAGCAGTTACTCGCGGGCCGGGGGCTACGAGCAGTACTTC.

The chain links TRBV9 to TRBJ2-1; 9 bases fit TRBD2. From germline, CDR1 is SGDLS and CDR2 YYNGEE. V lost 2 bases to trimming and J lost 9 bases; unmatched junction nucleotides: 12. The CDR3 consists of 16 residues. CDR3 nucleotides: TGTGCCAGCAGCGTCCGGACTAGCGCTGTAGGTGGTGAGCAGTTCTTC. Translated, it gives CASSVRTSAVGGEQFF.

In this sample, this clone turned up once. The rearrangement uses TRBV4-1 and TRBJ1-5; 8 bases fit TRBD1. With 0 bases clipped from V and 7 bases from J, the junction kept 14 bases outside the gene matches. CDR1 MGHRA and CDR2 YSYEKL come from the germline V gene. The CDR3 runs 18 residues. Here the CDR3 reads CASSQDPPRGQIGQPQHF. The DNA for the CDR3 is TGCGCCAGCAGCCAAGATCCCCCCAGGGGGCAGATAGGACAGCCCCAGCATTTT.